A selection of T cell receptor beta chains follows, all from one sample in a study of blood T cell repertoires in COVID-19. Assay used: immunoSEQ multiplex PCR; TCRdb lists only in-frame clones, some missing. The profile shows around 300,000 clones, 85% to 90% of them singletons. The sequenced sample consisted of peripheral blood. Receptors were obtained from a woman aged 30 to 39 with COVID-19, enrolled during active disease. The CDR3 runs from the conserved cysteine through the conserved F or W. Fields, in order: J gene, V gene, clone size, D gene, CDR3 protein, CDR3 DNA. D genes are given only for firm matches. The size field is filled for only some rows; it gives once, few, many or a size class.

TRBJ2-3,TRBV7-3,once,-,CASSLSGTTDTQYF,TGTGCCAGCAGCTTATCGGGAACCACAGATACGCAGTATTTT
TRBJ1-4,TRBV12-3/TRBV12-4,-,-,CASSSPTSFLFF,TGTGCCAGCAGTTCCCCGACATCTTTTCTGTTTTTT
TRBJ2-2,TRBV2,-,TRBD2,CASSESLAGSGTGELFF,TGTGCCAGCAGTGAATCCCTAGCGGGTTCGGGCACCGGGGAGCTGTTTTTT
TRBJ2-7,TRBV6-5,-,-,CASSLTDNRYEQYF,TGTGCCAGCAGTTTAACGGACAACCGCTACGAGCAGTACTTC
TRBJ2-5,TRBV7-7,-,TRBD1,CASSPGTGIETQYF,TGTGCCAGCAGCCCCGGGACAGGAATCGAGACCCAGTACTTC
TRBJ1-5,TRBV6-1,-,TRBD1,CASSEQGAGNQPQHF,TGTGCCAGCAGTGAGCAGGGGGCCGGCAATCAGCCCCAGCATTTT
TRBJ2-6,TRBV13,-,TRBD1,CASSFRDRDRPSGANVLTF,TGTGCCAGCAGCTTCAGGGACAGGGACCGGCCCTCTGGGGCCAACGTCCTGACTTTC
TRBJ2-2,TRBV11-3,-,TRBD2,CASTLAGNTGELFF,TGTGCCAGCACCCTAGCGGGAAACACCGGGGAGCTGTTTTTT
TRBJ1-2,TRBV24-1,few,TRBD1,CATSDGRGYGYTF,TGTGCCACCAGTGACGGCAGGGGGTATGGCTACACCTTC
TRBJ1-1,TRBV6-5,-,-,CASTEGLNTEAFF,TGTGCCAGCACGGAGGGTTTGAACACTGAAGCTTTCTTT
TRBJ1-5,TRBV19,few,-,CASSIIGDIRPQHF,TGTGCCAGTAGTATAATCGGGGATATCAGGCCCCAGCATTTT
TRBJ2-1,TRBV3-1/TRBV3-2,-,TRBD2,CASSQGRLAGANEQFF,TGTGCCAGCAGCCAAGGTCGACTAGCGGGAGCAAATGAGCAGTTCTTC
TRBJ2-7,TRBV20-1,-,-,CSASLVREDGEQYF,TGCAGTGCTAGTTTGGTGCGGGAAGACGGCGAGCAGTACTTC
TRBJ2-6,TRBV18,-,-,CASSQSGSSGANVLTF,TGTGCCAGCTCCCAATCAGGGTCCTCTGGGGCCAACGTCCTGACTTTC
TRBJ2-7,TRBV7-9,once,TRBD2,CASTGEREVSHEQYF,TGTGCCAGCACCGGGGAGCGGGAGGTTTCCCACGAGCAGTACTTC
TRBJ1-4,TRBV5-1,-,TRBD1,CASSSWGTDEKLFF,TGCGCCAGCAGCAGCTGGGGGACAGACGAAAAACTGTTTTTT
TRBJ2-5,TRBV10-3,once,TRBD2,CAISLTSLAAQETQYF,TGTGCCATCAGCCTAACCTCACTAGCGGCCCAGGAGACCCAGTACTTC
TRBJ2-7,TRBV6-6,once,TRBD2,CASSYGQAGESYEQYF,TGTGCCAGCAGTTACGGGCAGGCGGGAGAGAGCTACGAGCAGTACTTC
TRBJ1-1,TRBV29-1,-,TRBD1,CSVADGQENTEAFF,TGCAGCGTGGCTGATGGACAGGAGAACACTGAAGCTTTCTTT
TRBJ1-5,TRBV5-1,-,-,CASSLEGQPQHF,TGCGCCAGCAGCTTGGAGGGGCAGCCCCAGCATTTT
TRBJ2-3,TRBV14,-,-,CASSLRVVADTQYF,TGTGCCAGCAGCCTCAGGGTTGTGGCAGATACGCAGTATTTT
TRBJ2-7,TRBV6-5,few,TRBD1,CASSIRTGQGYEQYF,TGTGCCAGCAGTATACGGACAGGGCAAGGTTACGAGCAGTACTTC
TRBJ1-1,TRBV29-1,-,-,CSVVTPRYTEAFF,TGCAGCGTTGTAACCCCCAGATACACTGAAGCTTTCTTT
TRBJ2-2,TRBV10-3,-,-,CAISETGPNTGELFF,TGTGCCATCAGTGAGACGGGTCCGAACACCGGGGAGCTGTTTTTT
TRBJ1-2,TRBV7-9,-,TRBD1,CASSTGTAYGYTF,TGTGCCAGCAGCACGGGGACAGCATATGGCTACACCTTC
TRBJ1-4,TRBV7-8,-,-,CASTSIQGNEKLFF,TGTGCCAGCACCTCGATACAGGGTAATGAAAAACTGTTTTTT
TRBJ2-1,TRBV11-3,-,TRBD2,CASSLDSGGYNEQFF,TGTGCCAGCAGCTTAGATTCGGGGGGATACAATGAGCAGTTCTTC
TRBJ1-5,TRBV7-6,-,TRBD1,CASSPTGVRNQPQHF,TGTGCCAGCAGCCCCACAGGGGTTCGCAATCAGCCCCAGCATTTT